This T cell receptor (beta chain) comes out of a study of T cell responses to AZD1222 COVID-19 vaccine. Overall study findings and caveats: White British donors predominated, females outnumbered males, and clonal diversity was possibly underestimated. Nearly half of spike-specific TCRs reportedly target unmutated variant regions. Spike-specific TCR depth and breadth grew after two AZD1222 doses.

The germline V gene encodes CDR1 SQVTM and CDR2 ANQGSEA. The CDR3 consists of 11 residues. V was pared by 2 bases and J by 8 bases, with 9 bases between. With respect to this clone: Its antigen is as yet unknown.

Using immunoSEQ multiplex PCR, the repertoire was profiled, and TCRdb retains in-frame clones only, with some absent. The sample consists of fewer than 130,000 clones, under 95% of them appearing once. The sequencing used peripheral blood, collected on day 0 of AZD1222 vaccination. This clonotype was sampled from an adult in good health. The J gene is TRBJ1-2, the V gene TRBV29-1; a weak D match, TRBD1 (5 bases). The CDR3 DNA reads TGCAGCGTTGAAAAAGGGGCCGGCTACACCTTC. Amino acids: CSVEKGAGYTF. Full variable domain (remainder filled in from reference TRBV29-1 and TRBJ1-2): SAVISQKPSRDICQRGTSLTIQCQVDSQVTMMFWYRQQPGQSLTLIATANQGSEATYESGFVIDKFPISRPNLTFSTLTVSNMSPEDSSIYLCSVEKGAGYTFGSGTRLTVV.